This TCR beta chain is from a study of cytomegalovirus exposure and HLA in healthy donors. Use of 60 Vbeta and 13 Jbeta primers characterized the PCR. The method was immunoSEQ multiplex PCR; TCRdb's version includes in-frame clones alone and lacks a portion of them. The specimen's table records about 130,000 clones. Sequenced sample: PBMCs. This clonotype was obtained from a woman in her sixties or seventies in good health and CMV-seronegative.

CDR3 region: CASFPLGTSPGTQYF. Written as DNA, the CDR3 is TGTGCCAGCTTCCCTCTAGGGACTTCGCCCGGGACCCAGTACTTC. The gene calls are TRBV7-2 and TRBJ2-5; tentatively, D is TRBD2 (6 bases). Per germline, CDR1 SGHTA and CDR2 FQGNSA. V was clipped by 8 bases and J by 7 bases, with 23 bases between them. This CDR3 is built from 15 residues.